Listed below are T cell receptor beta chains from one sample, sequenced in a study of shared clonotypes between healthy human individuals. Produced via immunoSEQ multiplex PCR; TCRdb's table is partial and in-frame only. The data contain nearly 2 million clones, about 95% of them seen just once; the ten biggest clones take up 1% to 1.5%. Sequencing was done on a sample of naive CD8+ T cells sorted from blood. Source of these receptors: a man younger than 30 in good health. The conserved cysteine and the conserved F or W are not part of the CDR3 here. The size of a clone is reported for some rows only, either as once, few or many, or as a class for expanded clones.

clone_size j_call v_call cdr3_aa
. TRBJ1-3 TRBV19 ASTQDRATGNTIY
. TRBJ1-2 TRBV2 ASSALRGGANYGYT
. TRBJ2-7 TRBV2 ASSERGAGYEQY
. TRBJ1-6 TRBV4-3 ASSLTWDGNNSPLH
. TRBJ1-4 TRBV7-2 ASSLIQGFNEKLF
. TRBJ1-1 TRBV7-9 ASSSNPRAEAF
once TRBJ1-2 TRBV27 ASSFFREDPYGYT
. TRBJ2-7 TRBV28 ASSLRGQGSYEQY
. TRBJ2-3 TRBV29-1 SVEDPRGPLGADTQY
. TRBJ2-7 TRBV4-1 ASSPSGHDYEQY
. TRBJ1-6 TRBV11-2 ASSGVGRDNSPLH
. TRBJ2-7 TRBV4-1 ASSQEYGTGSYEQY
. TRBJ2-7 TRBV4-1 ASSHLAGDYEQY
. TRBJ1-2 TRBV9 ASSGDGSYGEGYT
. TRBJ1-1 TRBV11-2 ASSLDRDTEAF
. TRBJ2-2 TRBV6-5 ASSPTGGYTGELF
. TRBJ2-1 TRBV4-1 ASSQTYNEQF
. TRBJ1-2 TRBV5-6 ASSWGTGRQGGYT
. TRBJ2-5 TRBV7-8 ASSHPRFDAAGGTQETQY
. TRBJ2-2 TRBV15 ATSREHGTSSSGELF
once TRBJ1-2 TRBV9 ASGGDYGYT
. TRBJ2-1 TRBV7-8 ASSLARNEQF
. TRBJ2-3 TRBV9 ASSVVAAGYTDTQY
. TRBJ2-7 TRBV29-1 SVRLAGLLSYEQY
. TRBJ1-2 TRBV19 ASSSGADGIYGYT
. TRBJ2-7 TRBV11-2 ASSWGPPPSSYEQY
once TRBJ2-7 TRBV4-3 ASSHGLGYEQY
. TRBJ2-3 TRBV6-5 ASSYSRVWATDTQY
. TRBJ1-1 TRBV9 ASSPDGDTEAF
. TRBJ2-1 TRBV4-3 ASSQVLAGVSYNEQF
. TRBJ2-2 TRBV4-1 ASSPLGQGRTGELF